This T cell receptor (beta chain) is from a study of T cell responses to AZD1222 COVID-19 vaccine. As for the study in general: Pooling of second doses given at about 4 or about 12 weeks was done. Study-wide results and limits: White British ancestry dominated among donors, who included more females, and clonal diversity was possibly underestimated. Increases in Spike-specific TCR breadth and depth were seen after two AZD1222 doses. Just a handful of AZD1222 recipients were seropositive at baseline.

TCRdb keeps only in-frame clones here, not all; method: immunoSEQ multiplex PCR. The sample consists of approximately 68,000 clones, roughly 88% of them appearing once. Concerning this clone itself: The antigen remains unidentified.

The CDR3 length is 14 residues. Germline CDR1 LGHNA, CDR2 YNFKEQ. V gave up 0 bases and J gave up 3 bases, with 9 bases separating them. Sequenced here: peripheral blood, sampled on day 0 of AZD1222 vaccination. The clonotype comes from an adult in good health. J is TRBJ2-7 and V is TRBV4-2; a weak D match, TRBD1 (5 bases). For the CDR3, the DNA is TGTGCCAGCAGCCAAGATACAGGTTACTACGAGCAGTACTTC. Translated: CASSQDTGYYEQYF.